One sample yielded the 5 T cell receptor beta chains listed below, sequenced in a study of blood T cell repertoires in COVID-19. The data were produced by immunoSEQ multiplex PCR, yet TCRdb's version contains in-frame clones alone and is incomplete. The sample lists roughly 250,000 clones; roughly 93% were seen once. Input material: PBMCs or T cells enriched from blood (not recorded which). The receptor source for this set is a woman in her forties with acute COVID-19.

The rearrangement uses TRBV20-1 and TRBJ1-2, with D tentatively TRBD1 (6 bases). V was trimmed by 6 bases and J by 2 bases, leaving 16 bases between them. Germline-derived CDR1 and CDR2 are DFQATT and SNEGSKA (reference sequence). CDR3 size: 14 residues. CDR3 DNA: TGCAGTGCAAGTGTTGGACAGCAAAACTATGGCTACACCTTC. Translated: CSASVGQQNYGYTF.

The J gene is TRBJ1-4, the V gene TRBV6-9, with D possibly matching TRBD1 (6 bases). With 0 bases removed from V and 4 bases from J, the gap between germline ends came to 9 bases. Germline V gives CDR1 MNHGY, CDR2 SVAAGI. The CDR3 sequence is 15 residues long. CDR3 loop: CASSYSRGYNEKLFF. CDR3 sequence (DNA): TGTGCCAGCAGTTATTCCAGGGGATATAATGAAAAACTGTTTTTT.

The chain carries TRBV11-3 and TRBJ2-1, with D possibly TRBD1 on 5 matching bases. The CDR3 spans 18 residues. V lost 0 bases and J 9 bases, leaving 24 bases between the germline ends. Germline V gene lookup returns CDR1 SGHNT and CDR2 YENEEA. CDR3 loop: CASSLDPLRTKGASEQFF. The CDR3, as DNA: TGTGCCAGCAGCTTAGATCCGTTACGGACAAAAGGGGCATCTGAGCAGTTCTTC.

The V call is TRBV9, the J call TRBJ1-1; D possibly corresponds to TRBD1 (6 bases). The CDR3 sequence is 14 residues long. Trimming left V 3 bases short and J 5 bases short, with 14 bases between. Germline CDR1 SGDLS, CDR2 YYNGEE. The CDR3 sequence: CASSADRYGTEAFF. For the CDR3, the DNA is TGTGCCAGCAGCGCCGACAGGTACGGTACTGAAGCTTTCTTT.

The chain has TRBV7-6 and TRBJ2-1; 7 positions agree with TRBD1. This CDR3 comprises 16 residues. Trimming took 5 bases from V and 0 from J; bases not matched to a gene: 7. Germline V gene data show CDR1 as SGHVS and CDR2 as FNYEAQ. CDR3 nucleotides: TGTGCCAGCAGCACCCGACAGGGAAGCTCCTACAATGAGCAGTTCTTC. Protein sequence: CASSTRQGSSYNEQFF.